At least ten counts were recorded for the clone carrying this TCR beta chain. The source of the sample is a study of early T cells in non-severe SARS-CoV-2 infection. Unique molecular identifiers (one per individual cDNA molecule) were attached. TCRdb analysed the 5' RACE reads with MiXCR anew, one entry per CDR3 protein. This sample has approximately 28,000 distinct CDR3 sequences, with 4% to 5% found just once. The TCR comes from an adult who was a healthcare worker with PCR-confirmed SARS-CoV-2 infection or an uninfected control (not recorded which). Sequencing was performed on whole blood.

The CDR3 DNA reads as TGTGCCATCAGTGAGTCTGCTAGCTCCGACATTCAGTACTTC. Amino acid sequence: CAISESASSDIQYF. The chain has TRBV10-3 and TRBJ2-4, with a tentative D call TRBD2 (5 bases). This CDR3 is 14 amino acids long. The V gene's germline CDR1 is ENHRY and CDR2 SYGVKD. V lost 0 bases to trimming and J lost 8 bases, with 11 bases between them.